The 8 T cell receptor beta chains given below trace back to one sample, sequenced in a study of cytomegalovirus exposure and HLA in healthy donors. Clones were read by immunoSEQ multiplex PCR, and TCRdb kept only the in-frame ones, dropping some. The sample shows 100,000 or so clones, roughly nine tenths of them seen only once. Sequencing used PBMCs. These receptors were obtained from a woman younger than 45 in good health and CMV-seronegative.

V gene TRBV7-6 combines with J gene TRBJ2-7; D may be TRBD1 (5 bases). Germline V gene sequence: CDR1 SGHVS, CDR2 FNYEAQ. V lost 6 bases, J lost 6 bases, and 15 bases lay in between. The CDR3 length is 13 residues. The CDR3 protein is CASSLFTGTEQYF. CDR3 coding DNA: TGTGCCAGCAGTTTATTTACAGGTACCGAGCAGTACTTC.

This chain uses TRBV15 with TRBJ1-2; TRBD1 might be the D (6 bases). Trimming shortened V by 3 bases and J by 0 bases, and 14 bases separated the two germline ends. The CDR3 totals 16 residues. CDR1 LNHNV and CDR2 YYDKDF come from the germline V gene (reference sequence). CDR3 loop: CATSRERQETNYGYTF. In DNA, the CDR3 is TGTGCCACCAGCAGGGAGAGACAGGAGACTAACTATGGCTACACCTTC.

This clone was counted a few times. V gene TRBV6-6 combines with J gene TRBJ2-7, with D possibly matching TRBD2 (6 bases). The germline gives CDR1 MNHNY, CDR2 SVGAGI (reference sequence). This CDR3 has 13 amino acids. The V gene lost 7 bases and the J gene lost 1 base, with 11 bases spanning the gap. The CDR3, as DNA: TGTGCCAGCACACCTCGGGGGTCCTACGAGCAGTACTTC. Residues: CASTPRGSYEQYF.

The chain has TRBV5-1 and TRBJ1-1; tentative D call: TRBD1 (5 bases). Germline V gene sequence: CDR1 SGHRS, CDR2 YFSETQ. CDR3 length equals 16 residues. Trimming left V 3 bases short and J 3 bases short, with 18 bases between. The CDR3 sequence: CASSWVLGGRYTEAFF. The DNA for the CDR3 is TGCGCCAGCAGCTGGGTTTTGGGGGGACGTTACACTGAAGCTTTCTTT.

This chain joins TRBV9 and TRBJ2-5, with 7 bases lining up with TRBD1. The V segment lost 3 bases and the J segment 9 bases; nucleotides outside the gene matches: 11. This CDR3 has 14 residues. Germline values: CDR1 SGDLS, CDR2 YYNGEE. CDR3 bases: TGTGCCAGCAGCGCAGAAGGGGGCCTCACGGCCCAGTACTTC. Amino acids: CASSAEGGLTAQYF.

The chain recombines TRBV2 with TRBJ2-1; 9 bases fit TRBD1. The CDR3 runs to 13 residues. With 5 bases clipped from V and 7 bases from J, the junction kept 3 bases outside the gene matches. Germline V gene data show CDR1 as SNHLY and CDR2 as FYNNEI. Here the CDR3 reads CASSIDRGNEQFF. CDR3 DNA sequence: TGTGCCAGCAGTATCGACAGGGGGAATGAGCAGTTCTTC.

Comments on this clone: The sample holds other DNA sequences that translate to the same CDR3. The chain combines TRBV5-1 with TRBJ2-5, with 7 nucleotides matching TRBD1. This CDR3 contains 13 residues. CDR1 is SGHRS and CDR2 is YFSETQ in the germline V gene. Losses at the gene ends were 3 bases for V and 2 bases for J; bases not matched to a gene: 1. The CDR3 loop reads CASSSGQQETQYF. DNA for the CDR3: TGCGCCAGCAGCTCGGGACAGCAAGAGACCCAGTACTTC. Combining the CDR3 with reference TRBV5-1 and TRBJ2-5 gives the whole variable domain KAGVTQTPRYLIKTRGQQVTLSCSPISGHRSVSWYQQTPGQGLQFLFEYFSETQRNKGNFPGRFSGRQFSNSRSEMNVSTLELGDSALYLCASSSGQQETQYFGPGTRLLVL.

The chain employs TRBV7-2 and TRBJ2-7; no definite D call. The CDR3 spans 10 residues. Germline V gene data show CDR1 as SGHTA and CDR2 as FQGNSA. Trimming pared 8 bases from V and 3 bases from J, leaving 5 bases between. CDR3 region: CASGDYEQYF. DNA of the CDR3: TGTGCCAGCGGAGACTACGAGCAGTACTTC.